A selection of T cell receptor beta chains follows, all from one sample in a study of early T cells in non-severe SARS-CoV-2 infection. TCRdb passed the 5' RACE reads through MiXCR, listing each CDR3 protein once. The sample has tens of thousands of distinct CDR3 sequences, around 6.1% seen once. This sample comprised whole blood, obtained at baseline. The receptors shown here come from an adult who was a healthcare worker with PCR-confirmed SARS-CoV-2 infection or an uninfected control (not recorded which). CDR3s include the opening cysteine and the closing phenylalanine or tryptophan. Fields, in order: V gene, D gene, CDR3 protein. The D gene is left open where the match is weak.

V gene: TRBV6-5; D gene: NA; CDR3 protein: CASRDGINSPLHF
V gene: TRBV11-1; D gene: NA; CDR3 protein: CASSSGHEAFF
V gene: TRBV7-9; D gene: NA; CDR3 protein: CASSLGAAAYSNQPQHF
V gene: TRBV6-6; D gene: NA; CDR3 protein: CASSSTGGTVRNEQFF
V gene: TRBV20-1; D gene: TRBD2; CDR3 protein: CSANPPDLASGGAGEQFF
V gene: TRBV6-6; D gene: NA; CDR3 protein: CASSTSETQYF
V gene: TRBV6-1; D gene: NA; CDR3 protein: CASSFRDWRNEQYF
V gene: TRBV7-9; D gene: NA; CDR3 protein: CVSGFGGVGEQYF
V gene: TRBV4-2; D gene: NA; CDR3 protein: CASSQDNAAMNTEAFF
V gene: TRBV20-1; D gene: TRBD2; CDR3 protein: CSARDWLAGTKNIQYF
V gene: TRBV7-9; D gene: NA; CDR3 protein: CASIDLQGYTQYF
V gene: TRBV19; D gene: NA; CDR3 protein: CASRTASNTGELFF
V gene: TRBV7-9; D gene: NA; CDR3 protein: CASSDTSQEEAFF
V gene: TRBV20-1; D gene: NA; CDR3 protein: CSAIRGETQYF
V gene: TRBV28; D gene: NA; CDR3 protein: CASSLDSWGYTF
V gene: TRBV6-1; D gene: TRBD1; CDR3 protein: CASSEFGDRSLYEQYF
V gene: TRBV2; D gene: NA; CDR3 protein: CASSAYGYTF
V gene: TRBV9; D gene: TRBD2; CDR3 protein: CASSVGGEGIQYF
V gene: TRBV14; D gene: NA; CDR3 protein: CASSQDRRGQGNEQYF
V gene: TRBV6-8; D gene: TRBD2; CDR3 protein: CASSSTTALAGGQANTGELFF
V gene: TRBV2; D gene: NA; CDR3 protein: CAISGTTSYEQYF
V gene: TRBV4-2; D gene: NA; CDR3 protein: CASSQDSFLGAEQFF
V gene: TRBV29-1; D gene: NA; CDR3 protein: CSVEDLAGWSSYNEQFF
V gene: TRBV11-2; D gene: NA; CDR3 protein: CASSLGRPGSPEAFF
V gene: TRBV6-2/TRBV6-3; D gene: NA; CDR3 protein: CAALGVRGYTF
V gene: TRBV18; D gene: NA; CDR3 protein: CASSPLTGANVLTF
V gene: TRBV7-9; D gene: NA; CDR3 protein: CASSPATGELFF
V gene: TRBV6-2/TRBV6-3; D gene: NA; CDR3 protein: CASSYSTLTAFF
V gene: TRBV5-4; D gene: NA; CDR3 protein: CASTLGPPSDNEQFF
V gene: TRBV19; D gene: TRBD1; CDR3 protein: CASSPEQGYGELFF
V gene: TRBV18; D gene: NA; CDR3 protein: CASSPLEGFGYTF
V gene: TRBV29-1; D gene: NA; CDR3 protein: CSVERARYEQYF
V gene: TRBV7-9; D gene: TRBD2; CDR3 protein: CASSSTSSTDTQYF
V gene: TRBV4-2; D gene: NA; CDR3 protein: CASSKTGTSSYEQYF
V gene: TRBV6-2/TRBV6-3; D gene: NA; CDR3 protein: CASSEVATNEKLFF
V gene: TRBV6-2/TRBV6-3; D gene: NA; CDR3 protein: CASRMDTIFYEQYF
V gene: TRBV7-6; D gene: NA; CDR3 protein: CASSLEAGAGGYTF
V gene: TRBV12-3/TRBV12-4; D gene: NA; CDR3 protein: CASSLSISEETQYF
V gene: TRBV18; D gene: TRBD1; CDR3 protein: CASSDGQGAQTF
V gene: TRBV11-2; D gene: NA; CDR3 protein: CASSTSTYRRGARYF
V gene: TRBV18; D gene: TRBD1; CDR3 protein: CASSSSSRGSTDTQYF
V gene: TRBV29-1; D gene: TRBD2; CDR3 protein: CSVHLLAGRSNEQFF
V gene: TRBV4-2; D gene: NA; CDR3 protein: CASSQVATNTGELFF
V gene: TRBV20-1; D gene: NA; CDR3 protein: CSASSEANTGELFF
V gene: TRBV3-1; D gene: NA; CDR3 protein: CASSKAGGSGNTIYF
V gene: TRBV7-9; D gene: NA; CDR3 protein: CASSLPPREEQFF
V gene: TRBV6-2/TRBV6-3; D gene: NA; CDR3 protein: CTSSPFRTLYEQYF
V gene: TRBV15; D gene: TRBD2; CDR3 protein: CATSTDLQAGGSTDTQYF
V gene: TRBV7-2; D gene: NA; CDR3 protein: CASSLPLGTAGNTIYF
V gene: TRBV6-6; D gene: NA; CDR3 protein: CASSSGSGPQHF
V gene: TRBV10-1; D gene: NA; CDR3 protein: CASSESAPGTSTDTQYF